This TCR beta chain was sequenced for a study of glioma-infiltrating T cells after dendritic cell vaccination. Germline-derived CDR1 and CDR2 are SGHAT and FQNNGV. Trimming took off 3 bases at V and 2 bases at J, with 5 bases between the two ends. The CDR3 spans 12 residues. Only in-frame clones appear in the TCRdb table, and some are missing; sequencing was by immunoSEQ multiplex PCR. This table holds about 3,100 clones, about 79% found once. The sample consisted of tumor tissue, taken before dendritic cell vaccination. The receptor's source is a human donor with glioblastoma. The rearrangement links TRBV11-2 to TRBJ2-7; D gene uncertain. The CDR3 DNA follows: TGTGCCAGCAGCTTCATCCCCTACGAGCAGTACTTC. Residues: CASSFIPYEQYF.